This is a list of T cell receptor beta chains from one sample in a study of breast tumors, draining lymph nodes, adjacent tissues. One entry per CDR3 protein results from TCRdb running MiXCR on the multiplex PCR reads. The repertoire holds around 250,000 distinct CDR3 sequences, with less than 35% as singletons. Specimen: axillary lymph node tissue. These receptor sequences come from a female donor with breast cancer. Some clones in this sample may be carry-over from other donors' samples. Both conserved end residues are trimmed from each CDR3.

v_call	j_call	cdr3_aa
TRBV6-5	TRBJ1-6	ASSYSSWLPLH
TRBV5-1	TRBJ2-7	ATGTGGNYEQY
TRBV7-2	TRBJ1-4	ASSLQGHVGEEKLF
TRBV7-2	TRBJ2-3	ASSLGGFLDTQY
TRBV9	TRBJ2-1	ASSVGWIAYNEQF
TRBV5-1	TRBJ1-4	ASSARGEKLF
TRBV2	TRBJ1-6	ASSVGQDNSPLH
TRBV11-2	TRBJ2-5	ASSLAGQQETQY
TRBV3-1	TRBJ2-7	ASSQVGGIEQY
TRBV2	TRBJ2-1	ASSQRDYPYNEQF
TRBV2	TRBJ2-7	ASRSPPHEQY
TRBV5-4	TRBJ1-2	ASSVDIYGYT
TRBV4-2	TRBJ2-3	ASSQSRGWGTDTQY
TRBV6-1	TRBJ1-2	ASSPIGDGYT
TRBV6-5	TRBJ2-7	ASKVGAGVSEQY
TRBV12-3/TRBV12-4	TRBJ1-5	ASSNNRGCNQPQH
TRBV7-2	TRBJ2-1	ASSLRDRDNEQF
TRBV19	TRBJ2-3	ASSMTTTDTQY
TRBV20-1	TRBJ1-6	SAREGHRNSPLH
TRBV19	TRBJ2-7	ASLKPGSGEQY
TRBV10-2	TRBJ2-5	ASSTSGSETQY
TRBV20-1	TRBJ2-7	SARTSGVDSGYEQY
TRBV5-1	TRBJ2-7	ASSPPRQDSSLEQY
TRBV2	TRBJ1-4	ASSVGRPATNEKLF
TRBV12-3/TRBV12-4	TRBJ2-7	ASSFADRGYEQY
TRBV7-2	TRBJ1-5	ASSWTDNQPQH
TRBV7-2	TRBJ2-5	ASSPSGSNRGTQY
TRBV7-8	TRBJ2-7	ASRGRAWYEQY